These T cell receptor beta chains were read from a single sample in a study of beta chain features in type 1 diabetes. Profiled with immunoSEQ multiplex PCR; TCRdb holds only in-frame clones, not every one. The repertoire has 300,000 to 350,000 clones, roughly 8% of them found once; the top ten carry around 0.45%. Sample: central memory CD4+ T cells from blood. The receptors were sampled from a woman aged 18-35 years in good health. CDR3s include the opening cysteine and the closing phenylalanine or tryptophan. The order of the fields is clone size, J gene, D gene, V gene, CDR3 protein, CDR3 DNA. The D gene is left open where the match is weak. A row's size may be missing; if present it is once, few, many or a size class.

size: few; J: TRBJ2-3; D: NA; V: TRBV5-1; CDR3: CASSLDEGVADTQYF; DNA: TGCGCCAGCAGCTTGGACGAGGGGGTGGCAGATACGCAGTATTTT
size: NA; J: TRBJ2-7; D: TRBD2; V: TRBV7-2; CDR3: CASSFGLAATYEQYF; DNA: TGTGCCAGCAGCTTTGGACTAGCGGCAACCTACGAGCAGTACTTC
size: few; J: TRBJ2-1; D: NA; V: TRBV29-1; CDR3: CSVWTRVYNEQFF; DNA: TGCAGCGTTTGGACTCGGGTCTACAATGAGCAGTTCTTC
size: many; J: TRBJ2-7; D: NA; V: TRBV11-2; CDR3: CASSLDRGNTYEQYF; DNA: TGTGCCAGCAGCTTAGACAGGGGAAACACCTACGAGCAGTACTTC
size: NA; J: TRBJ2-1; D: NA; V: TRBV2; CDR3: CASSEERGYNEQFF; DNA: TGTGCCAGCAGTGAGGAGAGGGGCTACAATGAGCAGTTCTTC
size: NA; J: TRBJ2-1; D: NA; V: TRBV7-2; CDR3: CASSFVVHGNNEQFF; DNA: TGTGCCAGCAGCTTTGTTGTACACGGAAACAATGAGCAGTTCTTC
size: many; J: TRBJ2-5; D: NA; V: TRBV4-3; CDR3: CASSQDSGTARTQYF; DNA: TGCGCCAGCAGCCAAGATTCCGGGACGGCACGGACCCAGTACTTC
size: many; J: TRBJ2-4; D: TRBD2; V: TRBV2; CDR3: CASSSPSGTQIAKNIQYF; DNA: TGTGCCAGCAGTAGCCCTAGCGGGACCCAGATAGCCAAAAACATTCAGTACTTC
size: many; J: TRBJ2-7; D: TRBD1; V: TRBV7-2; CDR3: CASRRDRGRYEQYF; DNA: TGTGCCAGCAGAAGAGACAGGGGCCGCTACGAGCAGTACTTC
size: NA; J: TRBJ2-1; D: TRBD2; V: TRBV13; CDR3: CASSGTRDHNEQFF; DNA: TGTGCCAGCAGCGGGACTAGGGACCACAATGAGCAGTTCTTC
size: few; J: TRBJ2-5; D: NA; V: TRBV28; CDR3: CASSPQGFGTQYF; DNA: TGTGCCAGCAGTCCTCAGGGGTTTGGGACCCAGTACTTC
size: few; J: TRBJ1-5; D: TRBD1; V: TRBV2; CDR3: CASSSDRGLNQPQHF; DNA: TGTGCCAGCAGTTCGGACAGGGGGCTTAATCAGCCCCAGCATTTT
size: NA; J: TRBJ1-2; D: NA; V: TRBV6-1; CDR3: CASRSRDPLYGYTF; DNA: TGTGCCAGCAGAAGCCGGGACCCGCTCTATGGCTACACCTTC
size: few; J: TRBJ2-7; D: TRBD2; V: TRBV27; CDR3: CASSLQAGSTYEQYF; DNA: TGTGCCAGCAGTCTCCAAGCGGGGTCTACCTACGAGCAGTACTTC
size: NA; J: TRBJ1-5; D: NA; V: TRBV5-1; CDR3: CASSLNSGWNQPQHF; DNA: TGCGCCAGCAGCTTGAATTCCGGCTGGAATCAGCCCCAGCATTTT
size: few; J: TRBJ1-6; D: NA; V: TRBV25-1; CDR3: CASSGDEGDYQLSPLHF; DNA: TGTGCCAGCAGTGGAGATGAGGGGGATTACCAGCTGTCACCCCTCCACTTT
size: few; J: TRBJ1-5; D: TRBD1; V: TRBV11-2; CDR3: CASSLVQGRDQPQHF; DNA: TGTGCCAGCAGCTTAGTACAGGGGCGCGATCAGCCCCAGCATTTT
size: NA; J: TRBJ2-1; D: TRBD2; V: TRBV19; CDR3: CASKRATSSGRSPGEQFF; DNA: TGTGCCAGTAAACGGGCAACTTCGAGCGGGAGGTCCCCGGGTGAGCAGTTCTTC
size: NA; J: TRBJ2-7; D: NA; V: TRBV4-3; CDR3: CASSQDPRGGEQYF; DNA: TGCGCCAGCAGCCAAGACCCTCGAGGGGGCGAGCAGTACTTC
size: NA; J: TRBJ2-1; D: NA; V: TRBV7-9; CDR3: CASSLSSSGFYNEQFF; DNA: TGTGCCAGCAGCTTAAGCTCAAGCGGGTTCTACAATGAGCAGTTCTTC
size: few; J: TRBJ1-1; D: NA; V: TRBV11-2; CDR3: CASSFTDRQKAFF; DNA: TGTGCCAGCAGCTTTACGGACCGGCAAAAAGCTTTCTTT
size: NA; J: TRBJ2-7; D: NA; V: TRBV2; CDR3: CASSDREKDEQYF; DNA: TGTGCCAGCAGTGACAGGGAAAAGGACGAGCAGTACTTC
size: many; J: TRBJ1-2; D: TRBD1; V: TRBV6-5; CDR3: CASSTGQGHGGYTF; DNA: TGTGCCAGCAGCACCGGACAGGGGCATGGTGGCTACACCTTC
size: NA; J: TRBJ2-3; D: NA; V: TRBV6-5; CDR3: CASSYPGARRDTQYF; DNA: TGTGCCAGCAGTTACCCGGGAGCTCGGCGAGATACGCAGTATTTT
size: NA; J: TRBJ2-1; D: NA; V: TRBV21-1; CDR3: CASPSGLGQFF; DNA: TGTGCCAGCCCCTCAGGGTTGGGGCAGTTCTTC
size: few; J: TRBJ1-4; D: NA; V: TRBV11-2; CDR3: CASSPSRSNEKLFF; DNA: TGTGCCAGCAGCCCCTCCAGGAGTAATGAAAAACTGTTTTTT
size: few; J: TRBJ2-5; D: TRBD2; V: TRBV5-6; CDR3: CASSPQEREKETQYF; DNA: TGTGCCAGCAGCCCTCAGGAGCGGGAGAAAGAGACCCAGTACTTC
size: NA; J: TRBJ2-3; D: NA; V: TRBV6-5; CDR3: CASSGDFSTQYF; DNA: TGTGCCAGCAGCGGGGACTTCTCAACGCAGTATTTT